A single sample is the source of the 10 T cell receptor beta chains below, sequenced in a study of human T cells and chemical hapten exposure. In TCRdb, the RACE reads were re-called with MiXCR into one record per CDR3 protein. The data show tens of thousands of distinct CDR3 sequences, approximately 13% seen once. Documented time point: patch test 3, about 24 weeks after DPC sensitization. Indicated treatment: therapeutic diphenylcyclopropenone sensitization with weekly scalp DPC. Source: whole blood, taken in connection with sensitization to the hapten diphenylcyclopropenone (DPC). The receptors stem from a young man with alopecia areata. Some clones in this sample may be carry-over from other donors' samples.

This sequence joins TRBV9 and TRBJ1-6; no firm D call. V was clipped by 2 bases and J by 11 bases, with 8 bases between them. The CDR3 is 12 residues long. Looked up from germline, CDR1 is SGDLS and CDR2 is YYNGEE. Here the CDR3 reads CASSVSETPLHF. The CDR3 DNA reads as TGTGCCAGCAGCGTTTCGGAAACACCCCTCCACTTT.

This clonotype was observed a handful of times. The V gene is TRBV6-2 or TRBV6-3, the J gene TRBJ2-7, with a possible D match to TRBD1 (6 bases). The CDR3 sequence is 13 residues long. CDR1 and CDR2 (germline): MNHEY, SVGEGT. Trimming took off 8 bases at V and 6 bases at J, with 17 bases between the two ends. As DNA, the CDR3 is TGTGCCAGCCTGCAGGGGTTTTTGAGCGAGCAGTACTTC. Translating gives CASLQGFLSEQYF.

This clonotype was counted at least ten times. The chain couples TRBV29-1 to TRBJ1-1; maybe TRBD1 (5 bases). Trimming removed 3 bases at V and 4 bases at J, with 12 bases between. The length of the CDR3 is 13 residues. Germline loops: CDR1 SQVTM, CDR2 ANQGSEA. The CDR3 loop reads CSVEQGAGTEAFF. CDR3 coding DNA: TGCAGCGTTGAGCAGGGTGCGGGCACTGAAGCTTTCTTT.

This clonotype showed up many times. This sequence joins TRBV12-3 or TRBV12-4 and TRBJ1-5; D is uncertain. This CDR3 is built from 13 residues. V gave up 8 bases and J gave up 7 bases, with 15 bases separating them. The chain's CDR3 is CASQDFGGQPQHF. In DNA form, the CDR3 reads TGTGCCAGCCAGGATTTCGGTGGGCAGCCCCAGCATTTT.

The V and J genes are TRBV6-1 and TRBJ1-1; D is ambiguous. This CDR3 spans 15 amino acids. Per germline, CDR1 MNHNS and CDR2 SASEGT. The germline V and J ends were trimmed by 3 bases and 0 bases, with 11 bases remaining between them. CDR3 residues: CASSEFGEVNTEAFF. The CDR3 DNA reads TGTGCCAGCAGTGAGTTTGGGGAAGTGAACACTGAAGCTTTCTTT.

The chain employs TRBV20-1 and TRBJ2-7; the D is unclear. The germline V gene encodes CDR1 DFQATT and CDR2 SNEGSKA (reference sequence). The ends were cut back, 0 bases at V and 2 bases at J, with 8 bases in the middle. This CDR3 is 13 amino acids long. The CDR3 loop reads CSAREWSTYEQYF. The CDR3, as DNA: TGCAGTGCTAGAGAATGGAGTACCTACGAGCAGTACTTC.

This clonotype was detected many times. The J gene is TRBJ2-3, the V gene TRBV7-6; 9 nucleotides agree with TRBD2. J gave up 5 bases and V 2 bases, and 11 bases lay outside the gene matches. CDR1 SGHVS and CDR2 FNYEAQ come from the germline V gene. The CDR3 runs 17 residues. CDR3 loop: CASSLRGPSGVVDTQYF. As DNA, the CDR3 is TGTGCCAGCAGCTTAAGGGGGCCTAGCGGGGTTGTAGATACGCAGTATTTT.

The gene calls are TRBV6-2 or TRBV6-3 and TRBJ1-2; D not resolved. The CDR3 has 14 amino acids. CDR1 MNHEY and CDR2 SVGEGT come from the germline V gene. Trimming took off 2 bases at V and 4 bases at J, with 11 bases between the two ends. The chain's CDR3 is CASSYGEDLYGYTF. In DNA, the CDR3 is TGTGCCAGCAGTTACGGGGAGGACCTCTATGGCTACACCTTC.

This clonotype was detected a few times. V usage is TRBV6-4 and J usage is TRBJ2-1, with D possibly matching TRBD2 (6 bases). CDR3 length equals 13 residues. Trimming took off 6 bases at V and 4 bases at J, with 10 bases between the two ends. Germline-derived CDR1 and CDR2 are MRHNA and SNTAGT. CDR3 region: CASSEGGYNEQFF. The CDR3, as DNA: TGTGCCAGCAGCGAGGGAGGTTACAATGAGCAGTTCTTC.

In its sample, this clonotype was seen many times. The chain links TRBV10-3 to TRBJ1-2, with a tentative D call TRBD1 (5 bases). Germline V gene data show CDR1 as ENHRY and CDR2 as SYGVKD. The CDR3 extends over 14 amino acids. The V end lost 9 bases, the J end lost 0 bases, and 14 bases lay between the germline ends. As DNA, the CDR3 is TGTGCCATAAACCGGGACCCCTCTAACTATGGCTACACCTTC. Its translation is CAINRDPSNYGYTF.